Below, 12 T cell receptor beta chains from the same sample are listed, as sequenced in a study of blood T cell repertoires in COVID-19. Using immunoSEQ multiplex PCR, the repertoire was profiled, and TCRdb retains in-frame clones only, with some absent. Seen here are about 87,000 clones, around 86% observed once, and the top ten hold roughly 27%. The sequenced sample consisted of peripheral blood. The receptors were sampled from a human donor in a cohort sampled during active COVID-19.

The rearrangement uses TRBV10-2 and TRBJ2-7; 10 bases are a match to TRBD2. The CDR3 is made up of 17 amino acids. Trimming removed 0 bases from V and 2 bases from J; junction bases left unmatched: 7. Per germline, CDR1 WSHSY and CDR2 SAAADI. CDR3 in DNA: TGCGCCAGCAGTGAGTCGAGGGGTAGCGGGAGGCCCTACGAGCAGTACTTC. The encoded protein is CASSESRGSGRPYEQYF.

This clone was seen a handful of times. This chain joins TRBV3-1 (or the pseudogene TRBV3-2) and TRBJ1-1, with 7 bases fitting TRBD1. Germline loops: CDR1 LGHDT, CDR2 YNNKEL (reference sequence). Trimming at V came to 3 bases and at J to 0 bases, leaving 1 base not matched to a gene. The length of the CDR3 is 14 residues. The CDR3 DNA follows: TGTGCCAGCAGCCAGACAGGGTTGAACACTGAAGCTTTCTTT. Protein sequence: CASSQTGLNTEAFF.

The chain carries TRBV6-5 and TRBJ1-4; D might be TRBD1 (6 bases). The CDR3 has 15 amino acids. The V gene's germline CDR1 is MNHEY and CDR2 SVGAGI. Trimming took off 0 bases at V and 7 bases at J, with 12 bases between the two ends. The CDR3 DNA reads TGTGCCAGCAGTTACTCGATGGGGGCGGGTGAAAAACTGTTTTTT. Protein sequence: CASSYSMGAGEKLFF.

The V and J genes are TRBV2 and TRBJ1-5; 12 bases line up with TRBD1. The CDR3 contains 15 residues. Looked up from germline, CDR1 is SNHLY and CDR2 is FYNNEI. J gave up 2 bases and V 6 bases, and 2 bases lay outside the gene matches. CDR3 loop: CASSGTGGGNQPQHF. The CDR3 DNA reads TGTGCCAGCAGCGGGACAGGGGGCGGCAATCAGCCCCAGCATTTT.

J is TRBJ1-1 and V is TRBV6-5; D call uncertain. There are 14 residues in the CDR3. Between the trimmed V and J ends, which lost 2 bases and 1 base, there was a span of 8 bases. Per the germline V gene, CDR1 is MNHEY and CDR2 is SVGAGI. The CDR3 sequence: CASSYAAANTEAFF. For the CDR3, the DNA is TGTGCCAGCAGTTACGCGGCAGCGAACACTGAAGCTTTCTTT.

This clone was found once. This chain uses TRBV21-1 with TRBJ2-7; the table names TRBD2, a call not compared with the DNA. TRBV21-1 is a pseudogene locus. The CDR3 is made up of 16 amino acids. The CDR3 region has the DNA TGTGCCAGCAGTAAGGGAAGGACTAGCGGTTCCTACGAGCAGTACTTC. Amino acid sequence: CASSKGRTSGSYEQYF.

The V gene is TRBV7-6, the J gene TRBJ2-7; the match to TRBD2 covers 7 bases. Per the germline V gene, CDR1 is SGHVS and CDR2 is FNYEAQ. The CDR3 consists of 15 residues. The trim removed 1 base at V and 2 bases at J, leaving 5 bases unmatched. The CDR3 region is CASSLVGGSTYEQYF. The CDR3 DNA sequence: TGTGCCAGCAGCTTAGTGGGGGGGTCTACCTACGAGCAGTACTTC.

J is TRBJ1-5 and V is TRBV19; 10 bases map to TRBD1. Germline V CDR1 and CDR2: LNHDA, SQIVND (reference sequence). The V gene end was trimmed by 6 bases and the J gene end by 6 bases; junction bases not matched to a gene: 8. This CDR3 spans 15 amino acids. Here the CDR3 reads CASRDRGRTGQPQHF. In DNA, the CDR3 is TGTGCCAGTAGAGACAGGGGGCGCACTGGTCAGCCCCAGCATTTT. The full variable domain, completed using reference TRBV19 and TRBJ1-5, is DGGITQSPKYLFRKEGQNVTLSCEQNLNHDAMYWYRQDPGQGLRLIYYSQIVNDFQKGDIAEGYSVSREKKESFPLTVTSAQKNPTAFYLCASRDRGRTGQPQHFGDGTRLSIL.

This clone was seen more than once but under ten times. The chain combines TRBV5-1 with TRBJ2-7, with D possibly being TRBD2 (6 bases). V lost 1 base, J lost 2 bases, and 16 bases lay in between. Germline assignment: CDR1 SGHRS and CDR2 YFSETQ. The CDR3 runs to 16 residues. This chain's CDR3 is CASSLSGPGDPYEQYF. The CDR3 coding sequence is TGCGCCAGCAGCTTGTCTGGTCCGGGGGACCCCTACGAGCAGTACTTC.

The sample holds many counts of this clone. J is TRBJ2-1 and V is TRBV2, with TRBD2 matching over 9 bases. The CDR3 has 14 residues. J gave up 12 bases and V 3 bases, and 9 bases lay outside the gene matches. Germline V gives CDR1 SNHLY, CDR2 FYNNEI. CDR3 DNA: TGTGCCAGCAGTGAGGTCCAGCGGGGGGAACCGCAGTTCTTC. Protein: CASSEVQRGEPQFF. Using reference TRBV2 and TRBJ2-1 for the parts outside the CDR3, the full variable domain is EPEVTQTPSHQVTQMGQEVILRCVPISNHLYFYWYRQILGQKVEFLVSFYNNEISEKSEIFDDQFSVERPDGSNFTLKIRSTKLEDSAMYFCASSEVQRGEPQFFGPGTRLTVL.

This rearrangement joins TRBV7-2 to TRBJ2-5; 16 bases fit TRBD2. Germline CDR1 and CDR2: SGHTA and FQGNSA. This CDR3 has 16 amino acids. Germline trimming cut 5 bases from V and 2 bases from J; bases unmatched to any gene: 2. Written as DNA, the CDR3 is TGTGCCAGCAGCCCGGGACTAGCGGGGGGGCAAGAGACCCAGTACTTC. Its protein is CASSPGLAGGQETQYF.

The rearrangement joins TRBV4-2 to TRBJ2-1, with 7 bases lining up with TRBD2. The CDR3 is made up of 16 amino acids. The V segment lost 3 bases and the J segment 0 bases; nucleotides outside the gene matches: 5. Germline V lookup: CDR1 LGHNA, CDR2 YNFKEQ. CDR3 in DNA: TGTGCCAGCAGCCAGTATGGCGGGAGCTCCTACAATGAGCAGTTCTTC. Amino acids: CASSQYGGSSYNEQFF.